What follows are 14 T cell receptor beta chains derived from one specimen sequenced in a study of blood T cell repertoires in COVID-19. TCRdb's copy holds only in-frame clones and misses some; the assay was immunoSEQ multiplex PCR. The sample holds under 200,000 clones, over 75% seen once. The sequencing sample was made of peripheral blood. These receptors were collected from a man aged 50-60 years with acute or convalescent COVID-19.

The CDR3 bases are TGCGCCAGCAGCTTGTCCAGCGGGGGGGCTGAGACCCAGTACTTC. It encodes CASSLSSGGAETQYF. The rearrangement links TRBV5-1 to TRBJ2-5, with 10 bases that match TRBD2. The CDR3 consists of 15 residues. With V trimmed by 1 base and J by 5 bases, 5 bases remained unmatched. Germline values: CDR1 SGHRS, CDR2 YFSETQ. The variable domain in full, completed from reference TRBV5-1 and TRBJ2-5, reads KAGVTQTPRYLIKTRGQQVTLSCSPISGHRSVSWYQQTPGQGLQFLFEYFSETQRNKGNFPGRFSGRQFSNSRSEMNVSTLELGDSALYLCASSLSSGGAETQYFGPGTRLLVL.

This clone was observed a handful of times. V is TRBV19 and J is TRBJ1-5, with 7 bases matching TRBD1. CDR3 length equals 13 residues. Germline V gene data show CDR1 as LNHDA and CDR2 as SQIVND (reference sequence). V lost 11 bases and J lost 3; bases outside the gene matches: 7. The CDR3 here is CAVRGPNNQPQHF. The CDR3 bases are TGTGCCGTTAGGGGGCCGAACAATCAGCCCCAGCATTTT.

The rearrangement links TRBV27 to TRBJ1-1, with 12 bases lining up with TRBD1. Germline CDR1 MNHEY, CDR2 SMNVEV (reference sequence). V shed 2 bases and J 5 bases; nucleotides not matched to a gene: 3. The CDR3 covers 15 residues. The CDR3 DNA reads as TGTGCCAGCAGTTTACAGGGACAGGGGGCTACTGAAGCTTTCTTT. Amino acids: CASSLQGQGATEAFF.

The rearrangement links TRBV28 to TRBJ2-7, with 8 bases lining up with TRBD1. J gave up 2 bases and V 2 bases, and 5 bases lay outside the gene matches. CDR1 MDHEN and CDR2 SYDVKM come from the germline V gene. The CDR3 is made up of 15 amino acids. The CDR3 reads CASSLATGVTYEQYV. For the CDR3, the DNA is TGTGCCAGCAGTTTAGCGACAGGGGTGACCTACGAGCAGTACGTC.

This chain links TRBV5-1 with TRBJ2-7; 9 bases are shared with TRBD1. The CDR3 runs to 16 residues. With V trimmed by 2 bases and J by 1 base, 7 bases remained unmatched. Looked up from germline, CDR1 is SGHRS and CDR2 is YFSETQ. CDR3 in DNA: TGCGCCAGCAGCTTCGAACAGGGGGCGTTGTCCTACGAGCAGTACTTC. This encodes CASSFEQGALSYEQYF.

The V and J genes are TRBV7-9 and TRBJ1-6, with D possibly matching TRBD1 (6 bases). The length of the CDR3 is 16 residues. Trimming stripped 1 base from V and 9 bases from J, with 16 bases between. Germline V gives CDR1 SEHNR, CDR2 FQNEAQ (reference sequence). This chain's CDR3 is CASSLGGGARSSPLHF. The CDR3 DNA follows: TGTGCCAGCAGCTTAGGAGGGGGGGCCCGGAGTTCACCCCTCCACTTT.

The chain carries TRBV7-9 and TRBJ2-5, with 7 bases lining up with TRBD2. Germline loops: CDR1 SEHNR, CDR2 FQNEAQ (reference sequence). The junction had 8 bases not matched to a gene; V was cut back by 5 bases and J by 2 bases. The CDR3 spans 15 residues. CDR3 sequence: CASSPNSGGQETQYF. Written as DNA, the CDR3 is TGTGCCAGCAGCCCCAACTCCGGGGGGCAAGAGACCCAGTACTTC.

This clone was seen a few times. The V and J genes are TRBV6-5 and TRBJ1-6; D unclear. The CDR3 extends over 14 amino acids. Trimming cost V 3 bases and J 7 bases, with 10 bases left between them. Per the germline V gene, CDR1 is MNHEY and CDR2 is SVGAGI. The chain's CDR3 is CASSYQVFNSPLHF. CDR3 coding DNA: TGTGCCAGCAGTTATCAGGTCTTCAATTCACCCCTCCACTTT.

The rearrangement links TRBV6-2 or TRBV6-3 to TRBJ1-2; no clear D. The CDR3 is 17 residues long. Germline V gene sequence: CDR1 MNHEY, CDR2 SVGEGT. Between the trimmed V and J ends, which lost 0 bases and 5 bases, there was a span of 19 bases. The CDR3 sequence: CASSYSSVGGRPYGYTF. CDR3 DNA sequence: TGTGCCAGCAGTTACTCATCGGTTGGAGGTCGCCCTTATGGCTACACCTTC.

The CDR3 spells CAISETERKYF. The DNA for the CDR3 is TGTGCCATCAGCGAGACGGAGAGAAAGTATTTT. The V gene is TRBV10-3, the J gene TRBJ2-3; D gene ambiguous. Trimming removed 6 bases from V and 13 bases from J, with 14 bases in between. The CDR3 length is 11 residues. The germline CDR1 and CDR2 sequences are ENHRY and SYGVKD.

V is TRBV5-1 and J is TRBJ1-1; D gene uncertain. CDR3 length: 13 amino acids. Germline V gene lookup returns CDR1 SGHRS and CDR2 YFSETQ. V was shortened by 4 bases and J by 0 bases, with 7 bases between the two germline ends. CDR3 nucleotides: TGCGCCAGCAGCGCCTATATGAACACTGAAGCTTTCTTT. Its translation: CASSAYMNTEAFF.

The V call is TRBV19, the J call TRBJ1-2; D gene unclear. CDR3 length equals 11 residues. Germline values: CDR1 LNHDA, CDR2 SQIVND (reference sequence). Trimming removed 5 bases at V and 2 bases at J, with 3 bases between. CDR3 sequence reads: CASSLNYGYTF. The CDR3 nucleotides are TGTGCCAGTAGTCTCAACTATGGCTACACCTTC.

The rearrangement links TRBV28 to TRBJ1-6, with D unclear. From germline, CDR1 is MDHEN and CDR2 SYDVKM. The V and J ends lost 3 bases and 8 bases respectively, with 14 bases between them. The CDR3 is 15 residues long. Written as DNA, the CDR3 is TGTGCCAGCAGTTTGTGGGTCTCCGGGTATTCACCCCTCCACTTT. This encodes CASSLWVSGYSPLHF.

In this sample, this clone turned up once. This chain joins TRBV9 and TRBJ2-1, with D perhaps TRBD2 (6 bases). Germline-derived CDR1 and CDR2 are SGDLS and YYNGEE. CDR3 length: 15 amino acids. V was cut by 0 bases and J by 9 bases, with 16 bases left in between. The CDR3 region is CASSVAGVGSIEQFF. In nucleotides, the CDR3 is TGTGCCAGCAGCGTAGCGGGGGTCGGGTCGATTGAGCAGTTCTTC.